A single sample gave rise to the 4 T cell receptor beta chains below, sequenced in a study of cytomegalovirus exposure and HLA in healthy donors. TCRdb keeps only in-frame clones here, not all; method: immunoSEQ multiplex PCR. The sample yields around 120,000 clones, approximately 91% seen once. Sequencing was performed on PBMCs. All receptors derive from a man aged 18 to 30 in good health and CMV-seropositive.

The chain uses TRBV30 and TRBJ1-1; possibly TRBD1 for D (6 bases). There are 15 residues in the CDR3. Germline V gene data show CDR1 as GTSNPN and CDR2 as SVGIG (reference sequence). Trimming left V 6 bases short and J 1 base short, with 18 bases between. The CDR3 protein is CACSPAAQGNTEAFF. The CDR3 DNA sequence: TGTGCCTGCTCGCCCGCAGCACAGGGGAACACTGAAGCTTTCTTT.

The V gene is TRBV6-1, the J gene TRBJ1-2, with a weak D call TRBD1 (5 bases). CDR3 size: 15 residues. Germline lookup yields CDR1 MNHNS and CDR2 SASEGT. V lost 4 bases, J lost 3 bases, and 15 bases lay in between. The CDR3 DNA follows: TGTGCCAGCAGTGCGCAGACAGCGACTTACTATGGCTACACCTTC. It translates to CASSAQTATYYGYTF.

The count of this clone is one. The chain recombines TRBV20-1 with TRBJ1-2; perhaps TRBD1 as D (5 bases). V lost 2 bases and J lost 8, with 6 bases in between. The CDR3 is 10 residues long. Germline V gene lookup returns CDR1 DFQATT and CDR2 SNEGSKA (reference sequence). The CDR3 here is CSARPGGYTF. DNA for the CDR3: TGCAGTGCTAGACCAGGGGGCTACACCTTC.

The V call is TRBV5-6, the J call TRBJ2-1; D is unclear. CDR3 size: 11 residues. Germline loops: CDR1 SGHDT, CDR2 YYEEEE. V lost 4 bases and J lost 10, with 9 bases in between. The CDR3 protein is CASSAMGEQFF. In DNA form, the CDR3 reads TGTGCCAGCAGCGCCATGGGCGAGCAGTTCTTC.